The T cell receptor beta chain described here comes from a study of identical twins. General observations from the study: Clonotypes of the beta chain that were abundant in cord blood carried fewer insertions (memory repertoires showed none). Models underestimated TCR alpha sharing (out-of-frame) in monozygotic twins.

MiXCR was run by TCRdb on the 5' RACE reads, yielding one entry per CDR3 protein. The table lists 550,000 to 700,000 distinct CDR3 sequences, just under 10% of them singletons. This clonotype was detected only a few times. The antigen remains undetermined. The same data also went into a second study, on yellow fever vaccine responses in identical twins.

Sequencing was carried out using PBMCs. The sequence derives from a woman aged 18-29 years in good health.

CDR3 loop: CASSSTGSITDTQYF. The CDR3 DNA sequence: TGTGCCAGCAGTTCAACAGGGTCAATTACGGATACGCAGTATTTT. This rearrangement joins TRBV7-9 to TRBJ2-3, with a weak D call TRBD1 (6 bases). CDR3 length: 15 amino acids. Germline V CDR1 and CDR2: SEHNR, FQNEAQ (reference sequence). V was trimmed by 6 bases and J by 6 bases, leaving 19 bases between them.